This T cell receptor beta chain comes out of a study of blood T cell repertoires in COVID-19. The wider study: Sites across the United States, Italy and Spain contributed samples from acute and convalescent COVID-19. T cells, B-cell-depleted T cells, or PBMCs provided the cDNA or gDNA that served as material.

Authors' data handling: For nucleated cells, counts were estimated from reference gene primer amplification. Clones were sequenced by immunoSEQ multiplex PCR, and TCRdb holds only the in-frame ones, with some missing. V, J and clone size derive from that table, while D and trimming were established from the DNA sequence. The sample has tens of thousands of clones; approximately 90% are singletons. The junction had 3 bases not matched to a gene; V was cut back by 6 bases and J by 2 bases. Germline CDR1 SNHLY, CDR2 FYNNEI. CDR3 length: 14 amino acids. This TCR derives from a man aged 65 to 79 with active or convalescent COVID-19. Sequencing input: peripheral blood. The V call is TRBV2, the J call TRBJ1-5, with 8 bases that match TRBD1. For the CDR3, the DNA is TGTGCCAGCAGGGACAGGGTACGCAATCAGCCCCAGCATTTT. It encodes CASRDRVRNQPQHF.